This T cell receptor beta chain originates from a study of CD4 and CD8 cells across lung adenocarcinoma regions (dated by TCRdb to 2016 to 2018). Some background on the complete study: The study examined intratumor heterogeneity of the T cell receptor repertoire by comparing tumor centers with tumor margins.

The donors were patients who had localized lung adenocarcinoma, which is a subtype of non-small cell lung cancer. The margins of localized lung adenocarcinomas were where the samples came from. For TCR repertoire analysis, CD8+ T cells taken from tumor tissue were profiled apart from CD4+ T cells. Libraries were made using PCR. Sequencing was carried out with a HiSeq X Ten. Clones were called with MiXCR by TCRdb after fastp trimmed the public reads at Q25, and only in-frame beta chains were retained. Each entry is one CDR3 protein sequence, shown with its most common DNA and genes. The sample contains some 10,000 distinct CDR3 sequences, roughly 51% of them found a single time. The top ten constitute more than 30% of the sample. Spanning cysteine to phenylalanine, the CDR3 consists of 18 amino acids. The kept DNA is CDR3 alone, 54 bases in frame from the first base. CDR1 and CDR2 are drawn from the germline V gene: MNHEY, SVGAGI. Trimmed from V: 7 bases; trimmed from J: 11 bases; junction bases lacking a gene match: 21.

About this clonotype: Its antigen specificity is not known. Base quality data are lacking; no much larger clone is found one base away.

The chain couples TRBV6-5 to TRBJ2-5; TRBD2 fits 14 bases in the junction. The clonotype originates from a male donor with lung adenocarcinoma. The CD4 and CD8 labels of this study may be unreliable. Material for sequencing was CD8+ T cells from the margin of a lung tumor. The sample's cell subset or site, from its label and the paper: tumor margin region. The CDR3 protein is CASTSRLAGGPRGEAQYF. The nucleotide sequence is TGTGCCAGCACTTCCCGACTAGCGGGAGGGCCTCGGGGAGAGGCGCAGTACTTC.